This T cell receptor beta chain was found in a study of blood T cell repertoires in COVID-19. At the level of the study: Sample material is recorded as cDNA or gDNA derived from T cells, B-cell-depleted T cells, or PBMCs.

Per the germline V gene, CDR1 is KGHDR and CDR2 is SFDVKD. The CDR3 sequence is 13 residues long. Trimming shortened V by 4 bases and J by 0 bases, and 5 bases separated the two germline ends. Original methodology: Reference gene primer amplification gave nucleated cell count estimates. Data came from immunoSEQ multiplex PCR; TCRdb stores just in-frame clones and leaves some out. V and J calls and clone size follow that table, whereas D and trimming were derived from the DNA. Of approximately 300,000 clones in the sample, 85% to 90% were seen once. The chain joins TRBV24-1 to TRBJ2-5; D gene ambiguous. Material for sequencing was PBMCs or T cells enriched from blood (not recorded which). The clonotype comes from a woman aged 18-29 years who had recovered from COVID-19. The CDR3 bases are TGTGCCACCAGTGACTCGTACCAAGAGACCCAGTACTTC. Its protein is CATSDSYQETQYF.